This TCR beta chain was found in a study of cytomegalovirus exposure and HLA in healthy donors. Study-wide points: Information on immune exposure was restricted to one variable (CMV serostatus). In an earlier analysis, in approximately 570 donors, most V segments appeared productive either ~87% or ~30% of the time.

CDR3 length equals 13 residues. With 4 bases removed from V and 2 bases from J, the gap between germline ends came to 9 bases. CDR1 and CDR2 from the germline V gene are SGHDT and YYEEEE. Whereas donors were nominally healthy upon sampling, unrecorded immune exposures were probable. About this clone itself: The antigen is undetermined.

The study ran its PCR with 60 Vbeta and 13 Jbeta primers. Here immunoSEQ multiplex PCR was the method, and the copy in TCRdb shows in-frame clones only, minus some. The data show tens of thousands of clones, around 72% seen once. The source of this sequence is a woman aged 40 to 50 in good health and CMV-seropositive. This chain links TRBV5-6 with TRBJ1-2; D is possibly TRBD1 (5 bases). The material sequenced was PBMCs. The DNA for the CDR3 is TGTGCCAGCAGCCTCGACAGAAACTATGGCTACACCTTC. It translates to CASSLDRNYGYTF.